These 7 T cell receptor beta chains share one sample of origin, sequenced in a study of T cell repertoires in cytomegalovirus infection. TCRdb re-analysed the reads in MiXCR, keeping a single row per CDR3 protein. The table shows approximately 220,000 distinct CDR3 sequences, with 35% to 45% occurring only once. No antigen has been identified for these receptors. Specimen: CD8+ T cells from cultured PBMCs, collected from culture after CMV antigen stimulation. These receptors all come from a human donor in good health (CMV status not recorded). Some clones in this sample may be carry-over from other donors' samples.

This clonotype was picked up many times. This rearrangement joins TRBV7-2 to TRBJ2-3, with TRBD2 matching over 13 bases. The V segment lost 3 bases and the J segment 1 base; nucleotides outside the gene matches: 7. CDR1 is SGHTA, CDR2 FQGNSA, per germline. The CDR3 extends over 18 amino acids. CDR3 region: CASSFGTSGVRGTDTQYF. The CDR3 DNA sequence: TGTGCCAGCAGCTTCGGGACTAGCGGGGTTAGAGGCACAGATACGCAGTATTTT.

V usage is TRBV9 and J usage is TRBJ2-2, with TRBD2 matching over 9 bases. The CDR3 covers 17 residues. The J segment lost 7 bases and the V segment lost 2 bases, leaving 12 bases of the junction unmatched. Germline V gives CDR1 SGDLS, CDR2 YYNGEE. The CDR3 DNA sequence: TGTGCCAGCAGCGTCCAAGCGGGGGGACGTGGAGACGGGGAGCTGTTTTTT. Residues: CASSVQAGGRGDGELFF.

The chain uses TRBV7-2 and TRBJ1-2; TRBD1 might be the D (6 bases). This CDR3 region has 14 residues. From germline, CDR1 is SGHTA and CDR2 FQGNSA. V lost 2 bases and J lost 8, with 15 bases in between. In nucleotides, the CDR3 is TGTGCCAGCAGCTTATTCAGGGGAGATAGAGGCTACACCTTC. Translation gives CASSLFRGDRGYTF.

This chain uses TRBV20-1 with TRBJ2-7, with 9 bases aligning to TRBD1. Looked up from germline, CDR1 is DFQATT and CDR2 is SNEGSKA (reference sequence). This CDR3 has 14 residues. With V trimmed by 5 bases and J by 1 base, 6 bases remained unmatched. The CDR3 loop is CSAGTGKGSYEQYF. CDR3 nucleotides: TGCAGTGCTGGGACAGGGAAAGGGTCCTACGAGCAGTACTTC.

This clonotype was picked up a small number of times. The chain recombines TRBV7-2 with TRBJ2-7; a weak D match, TRBD2 (6 bases). Trimming removed 5 bases from V and 1 base from J, with 18 bases in between. CDR3 size: 16 residues. Looked up from germline, CDR1 is SGHTA and CDR2 is FQGNSA. In DNA form, the CDR3 reads TGTGCCAGCAGCCCCCGGGACTTAGCAGCATCCTACGAGCAGTACTTC. This sequence encodes CASSPRDLAASYEQYF.

This clonotype has only a few counts. The chain combines TRBV7-9 with TRBJ1-1, with D uncertain. The CDR3 extends over 13 amino acids. Germline CDR1 and CDR2: SEHNR and FQNEAQ (reference sequence). With 1 base removed from V and 11 bases from J, the gap between germline ends came to 14 bases. CDR3 coding DNA: TGTGCCAGCAGCTTAGAATCTGGCGGAGGTGCTTTCTTT. This sequence encodes CASSLESGGGAFF.

V and J are TRBV5-1 and TRBJ2-7; TRBD2 is a possible D gene (5 bases). CDR1 is SGHRS and CDR2 is YFSETQ in the germline V gene. This CDR3 contains 13 residues. V lost 2 bases, J lost 4 bases, and 10 bases lay in between. CDR3 DNA sequence: TGCGCCAGCAGCTTTAATTGGGAGTACGAGCAGTACTTC. Amino acids: CASSFNWEYEQYF.